The clone carrying this TCR beta chain was counted a few times. This entry is derived from a study of T cells in Graves' hyperthyroidism and ophthalmopathy. Template material for amplifying TCR beta CDR3 regions consisted of RNA transcripts. TCR CDR3 regions were first amplified by RT-PCR with HTBI primers. Each CDR3 protein gets one entry after TCRdb re-called the multiplex PCR reads with MiXCR. The top ten clones hold 30% to 40% of a sample with hundreds of thousands of distinct CDR3 sequences, under 25% of them seen once. The CDR3 consists of 14 residues. J was trimmed by 7 bases and V by 4 bases; bases with no gene match: 6. Germline V lookup: CDR1 SGDLS, CDR2 YYNGEE.

Sequencing was carried out using blood. The source of this sequence is a man younger than 40 with Graves' ophthalmopathy. This rearrangement joins TRBV9 to TRBJ2-1; 9 bases agree with TRBD2. CDR3 DNA sequence: TGTGCCAGCAGCTTCCTTAGCGGGAGAAATGAGCAGTTCTTC. Protein product: CASSFLSGRNEQFF.